One sample yielded the 14 T cell receptor beta chains listed below, sequenced in a study of OX40 agonist ivuxolimab in advanced cancers. Some clones are missing from TCRdb's copy, which holds only in-frame ones; the method was immunoSEQ multiplex PCR. Among about 73,000 clones, roughly 86% were seen once, and the ten largest hold approximately 0.72%. The source was CD4+ or CD8+ T cells sorted from blood, collected in a trial of the OX40 agonist ivuxolimab. The receptors derive from an adult with an advanced solid tumor such as melanoma, head and neck, liver or kidney cancer.

V and J are TRBV4-3 and TRBJ2-4, with D possibly TRBD1 on 7 matching bases. V lost 1 base and J lost 6, with 13 bases in between. Germline V lookup: CDR1 LGHNA, CDR2 YSLEER. There are 15 residues in the CDR3. As DNA, the CDR3 is TGCGCCAGCAGCCAAGTGGAGGGGGCACGAAACATTCAGTACTTC. Its protein is CASSQVEGARNIQYF.

The chain recombines TRBV7-2 with TRBJ2-3, with a weak D call TRBD2 (6 bases). This CDR3 region has 15 residues. CDR1 and CDR2 from the germline V gene are SGHTA and FQGNSA. The germline V and J ends were trimmed by 4 bases and 2 bases, with 13 bases remaining between them. The CDR3 region has the DNA TGTGCCAGCAGCTCCGTGCGGGGATCCACAGATACGCAGTATTTT. Translating gives CASSSVRGSTDTQYF.

This sequence joins TRBV7-7 and TRBJ2-5; TRBD1 matches 8 bases. The CDR3 loop spans 15 amino acids. V gave up 2 bases and J gave up 1 base; unmatched junction bases: 3. Germline-derived CDR1 and CDR2 are SSHAT and FNYEAQ (reference sequence). The CDR3 spells CASSLYQGAQETQYF. DNA of the CDR3: TGTGCCAGCAGCTTATATCAGGGGGCCCAAGAGACCCAGTACTTC.

The chain carries TRBV6-5 and TRBJ1-2; possibly TRBD1 for D (6 bases). Germline V lookup: CDR1 MNHEY, CDR2 SVGAGI. The CDR3 covers 14 residues. Trimming stripped 10 bases from V and 4 bases from J, with 19 bases between. CDR3 sequence reads: CATLRRRGAYGYTF. CDR3 coding DNA: TGTGCCACCCTTCGAAGGCGGGGGGCCTATGGCTACACCTTC.

The chain uses TRBV2 and TRBJ2-3; no clear D. Germline V lookup: CDR1 SNHLY, CDR2 FYNNEI. The V end was cut by 6 bases, the J end by 0 bases, with 13 bases between. The CDR3 has 15 amino acids. The CDR3 sequence: CASSLAETSTDTQYF. CDR3 DNA: TGTGCCAGCAGCCTGGCTGAAACTAGCACAGATACGCAGTATTTT.

The chain links TRBV5-4 to TRBJ1-4; the D gene is possibly TRBD1 (5 bases). V lost 4 bases to trimming and J lost 4 bases, with 14 bases between them. The CDR3 extends over 15 amino acids. Germline lookup yields CDR1 SGHNT and CDR2 YYREEE (reference sequence). The CDR3 DNA sequence: TGTGCCAGCAGCAACTCCGGAGGGGTTAATGAAAAACTGTTTTTT. It translates to CASSNSGGVNEKLFF.

V gene TRBV10-3 combines with J gene TRBJ2-3; D is unresolved. Germline-derived CDR1 and CDR2 are ENHRY and SYGVKD. V lost 0 bases and J lost 3, with 10 bases in between. CDR3 length equals 15 residues. The CDR3 here is CAISESPEGTDTQYF. CDR3 sequence (DNA): TGTGCCATCAGTGAGTCGCCGGAAGGGACAGATACGCAGTATTTT.

The chain has TRBV6-6 and TRBJ2-2, with TRBD1 as a possible D gene (7 bases). The CDR3 is made up of 16 amino acids. CDR1 MNHNY and CDR2 SVGAGI come from the germline V gene (reference sequence). Trimming took off 4 bases at V and 5 bases at J, with 17 bases between the two ends. CDR3 DNA sequence: TGTGCCAGCAGTTCCTCAACAGGGGCGGGAACCGGGGAGCTGTTTTTT. Translated: CASSSSTGAGTGELFF.

The chain combines TRBV9 with TRBJ2-5; D remains unclear. Per the germline V gene, CDR1 is SGDLS and CDR2 is YYNGEE. CDR3 size: 14 residues. Trimming took 4 bases from V and 12 from J, leaving 22 bases between them. The CDR3 loop is CASSPAPTALTEYF. The CDR3 nucleotides are TGTGCCAGCAGCCCCGCCCCCACAGCTTTAACGGAGTACTTC.

The chain employs TRBV7-2 and TRBJ1-1; unclear D gene. Trimming removed 5 bases at V and 1 base at J, with 8 bases between. The germline V gene encodes CDR1 SGHTA and CDR2 FQGNSA. This CDR3 has 13 residues. CDR3 protein: CASSDGRNTEAFF. The CDR3, as DNA: TGTGCCAGCAGCGACGGGAGGAACACTGAAGCTTTCTTT.

The rearrangement joins TRBV5-5 to TRBJ1-2; 7 bases are a match to TRBD1. The ends lost 2 bases at V and 3 bases at J; junction bases unmatched: 1. Germline CDR1 SGHKS, CDR2 YYEKEE (reference sequence). This CDR3 is 13 amino acids long. The CDR3 region is CASSLGQDYGYTF. CDR3 DNA sequence: TGTGCCAGCAGCTTAGGACAGGACTATGGCTACACCTTC.

J is TRBJ2-5 and V is TRBV7-6; D gene uncertain. V was clipped by 5 bases and J by 2 bases, with 9 bases between them. This CDR3 has 13 residues. CDR1 and CDR2 from the germline V gene are SGHVS and FNYEAQ. The CDR3 protein is CASSRAQQETQYF. The CDR3 bases are TGTGCCAGCAGCCGGGCACAGCAAGAGACCCAGTACTTC.

The chain carries TRBV19 and TRBJ2-3; D call uncertain. V lost 3 bases and J lost 13, with 14 bases in between. The length of the CDR3 is 12 residues. Germline V gene lookup returns CDR1 LNHDA and CDR2 SQIVND (reference sequence). CDR3 in amino acids: CASSIGSGVEYF. CDR3 DNA sequence: TGTGCCAGTAGTATCGGATCTGGGGTGGAGTATTTT.

V is TRBV9 and J is TRBJ1-1; TRBD1 is a possible D gene (5 bases). V was pared by 3 bases and J by 2 bases, with 11 bases between. This CDR3 has 14 residues. Germline-derived CDR1 and CDR2 are SGDLS and YYNGEE. CDR3 in DNA: TGTGCCAGCAGCGCCCCGGGGACTAACACTGAAGCTTTCTTT. Translation gives CASSAPGTNTEAFF.